Listed here is a single T cell receptor (beta chain). Its antigen is still unknown. The source of the sample is a study of graft-versus-host responses after intestinal transplantation. Study as a whole: Grafts that recipients had were multivisceral, liver-intestinal, or isolated intestinal transplants. Each patient got anti-thymocyte globulin induction, then tacrolimus and steroids for around three years. Study-level points and caveats: After transplant, early declines in HvG clones were associated with peak levels of circulating GvH clones. The recipient marrow held GvH clones, and some of them showed up first in ileum or blood.

The data were produced by immunoSEQ multiplex PCR, yet TCRdb's version contains in-frame clones alone and is incomplete. The sample lists about 110,000 clones; approximately 90% were seen once. The CDR3 consists of 15 residues. The V and J ends lost 1 base and 0 bases respectively, with 8 bases between them. CDR1 is MGHRA, CDR2 YSYEKL, per germline. J is TRBJ2-3 and V is TRBV4-1, with D unclear. Sequenced here: unstimulated CD4+ T cells sorted from spleen or lymph node cells, sampled before transplant. This TCR was recovered from a human donor who was the organ donor for an intestinal transplant. The CDR3 region is CASSQVVISTDTQYF. The CDR3 bases are TGCGCCAGCAGCCAAGTGGTCATCAGCACAGATACGCAGTATTTT.